This TCR beta chain was obtained from a study of pediatric ulcerative colitis. Study-level background: Six or seven patients showed pancolitis and two showed left-sided colitis. The study, taken as a whole, reports: Two patients had blood samples with substantially reduced template counts. Blood-rectal clonal overlap within each person was significantly higher in ulcerative colitis patients than controls.

A remark on this clone: The antigen is unknown.

Up to 500,000 reads were sequenced per sample. The table came from immunoSEQ multiplex PCR; TCRdb's copy has only in-frame clones and leaves some out. Seen here are 12,000 to 15,000 clones, about 87% observed once, and the top ten hold 0.98%. The CDR3 consists of 12 residues. Trimming cost V 6 bases and J 1 base, with 7 bases left between them. Germline assignment: CDR1 MNHEY and CDR2 SMNVEV (reference sequence). This TCR was recovered from a boy aged 5 to 17 with moderate ulcerative colitis. This sequence joins TRBV27 and TRBJ2-7; D is undetermined. The sequenced material came from blood. CDR3 coding DNA: TGTGCCAGCAGCGCGACTTCCTACGAGCAGTACTTC. Translation: CASSATSYEQYF.